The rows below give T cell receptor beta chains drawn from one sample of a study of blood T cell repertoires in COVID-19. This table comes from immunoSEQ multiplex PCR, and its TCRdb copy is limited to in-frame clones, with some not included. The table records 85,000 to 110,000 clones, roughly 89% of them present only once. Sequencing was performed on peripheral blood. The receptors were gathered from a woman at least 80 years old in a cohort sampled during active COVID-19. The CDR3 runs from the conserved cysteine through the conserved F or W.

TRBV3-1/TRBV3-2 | CASSQGGTDGDTIYF
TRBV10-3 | CATLPGTGEGSGYTF
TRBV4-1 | CASSREQGANYGYTF
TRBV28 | CASSLAGFSGNTIYF
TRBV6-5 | CASSTNRDGQFF
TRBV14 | CASSRRTVYSSYNSPLHF
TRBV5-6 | CASSAYWTGKHSYNSPLHF
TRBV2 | CASTRAGTANTEAFF
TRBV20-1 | CSAEPGETQYF
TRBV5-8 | CASKARPIGNIQYF
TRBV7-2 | CASSFATGGGETQYF
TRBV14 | CASSQGGTSRETQYF
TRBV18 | CASSPRTGENYGYTF
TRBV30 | CAYSEGGPLETQYF
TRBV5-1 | CASSLRRGREQYF
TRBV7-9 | CASSYFSSFQETQYF
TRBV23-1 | CASSQTQENTEAFF
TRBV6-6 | CASSDSYSNQPQHF
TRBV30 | CAWLRLGGYTF
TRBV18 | CASSRGGLAGRDTQYF
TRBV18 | CASSSSSGANVLTF
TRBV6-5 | CAGRSSSYNSPLHF
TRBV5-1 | CASSLRQGYGTEAFF
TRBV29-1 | CSVEGGLWTEAFF
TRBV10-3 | CAITQDRENTEAFF
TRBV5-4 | CASSLVRDAYEQYF
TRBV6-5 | CASRAGQSIHEQFF
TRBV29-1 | CSVALMGGKLFF
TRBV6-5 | CASSFDRGESYGYTF
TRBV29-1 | CSVSTPAGSNYEQYF
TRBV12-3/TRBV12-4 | CASSVNRDYGYTF
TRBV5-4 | CASSFILAPYEQYF
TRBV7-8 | CASSFSVGNQPQHF
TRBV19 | CASSLTGGVVSTDTQYF
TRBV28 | CASLLRGASYNEQFF
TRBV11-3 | CASSEGTAQYEQYF
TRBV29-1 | CSVDVSGITYEQYF
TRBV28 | CASFPAGPYNEQFF
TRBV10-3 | CAVALAGEETQYF
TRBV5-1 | CASIPGGSGETQYF